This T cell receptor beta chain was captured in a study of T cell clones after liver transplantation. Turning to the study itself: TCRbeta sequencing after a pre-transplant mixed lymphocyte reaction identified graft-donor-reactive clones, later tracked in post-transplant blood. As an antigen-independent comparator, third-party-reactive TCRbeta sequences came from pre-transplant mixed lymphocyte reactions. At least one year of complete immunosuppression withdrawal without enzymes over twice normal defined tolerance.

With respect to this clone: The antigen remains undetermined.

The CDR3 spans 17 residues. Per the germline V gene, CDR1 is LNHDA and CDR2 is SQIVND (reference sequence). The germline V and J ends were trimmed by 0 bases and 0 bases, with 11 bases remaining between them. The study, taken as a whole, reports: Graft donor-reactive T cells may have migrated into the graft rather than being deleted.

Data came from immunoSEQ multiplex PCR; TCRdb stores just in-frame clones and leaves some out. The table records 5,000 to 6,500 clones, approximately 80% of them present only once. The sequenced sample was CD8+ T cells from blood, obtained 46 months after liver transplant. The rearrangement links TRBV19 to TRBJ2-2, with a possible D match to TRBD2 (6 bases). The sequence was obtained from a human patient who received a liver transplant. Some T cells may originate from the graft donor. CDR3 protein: CASSIDRGAANTGELFF. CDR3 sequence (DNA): TGTGCCAGTAGTATAGATCGCGGGGCAGCGAACACCGGGGAGCTGTTTTTT.